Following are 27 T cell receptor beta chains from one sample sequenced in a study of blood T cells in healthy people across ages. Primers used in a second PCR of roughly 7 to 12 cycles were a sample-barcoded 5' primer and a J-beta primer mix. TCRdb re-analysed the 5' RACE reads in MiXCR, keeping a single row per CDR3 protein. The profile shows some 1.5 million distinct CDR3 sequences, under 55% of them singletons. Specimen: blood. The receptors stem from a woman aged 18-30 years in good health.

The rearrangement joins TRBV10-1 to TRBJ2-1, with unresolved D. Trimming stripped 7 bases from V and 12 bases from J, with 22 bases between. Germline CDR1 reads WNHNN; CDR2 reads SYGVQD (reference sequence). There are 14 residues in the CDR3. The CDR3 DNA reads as TGCGCCAGCACCCCGAGCTGGGTGTCTTATGGGCAGTTCTTC. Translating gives CASTPSWVSYGQFF.

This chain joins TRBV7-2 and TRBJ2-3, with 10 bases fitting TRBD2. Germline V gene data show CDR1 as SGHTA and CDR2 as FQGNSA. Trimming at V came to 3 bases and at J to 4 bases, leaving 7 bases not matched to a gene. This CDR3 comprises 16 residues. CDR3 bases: TGTGCCAGCAGCTTTGCGGTAGCGGGAGGCGCAGATACGCAGTATTTT. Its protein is CASSFAVAGGADTQYF.

This CDR3 reads CASAAQQGIGEKLFF. In DNA, the CDR3 is TGTGCCAGTGCCGCCCAACAGGGCATCGGAGAAAAACTGTTTTTT. The J gene is TRBJ1-4, the V gene TRBV27; a weak D match, TRBD1 (6 bases). The ends were cut back, 9 bases at V and 8 bases at J, with 22 bases in the middle. The CDR3 sequence is 15 residues long. Per the germline V gene, CDR1 is MNHEY and CDR2 is SMNVEV (reference sequence).

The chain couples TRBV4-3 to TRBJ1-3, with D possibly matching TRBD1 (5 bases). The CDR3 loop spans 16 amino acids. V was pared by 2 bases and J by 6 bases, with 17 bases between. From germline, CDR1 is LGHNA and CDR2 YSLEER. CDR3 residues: CASSQTGLNSPNTIYF. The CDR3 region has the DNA TGCGCCAGCAGCCAAACAGGCCTAAATTCCCCAAACACCATATATTTT.

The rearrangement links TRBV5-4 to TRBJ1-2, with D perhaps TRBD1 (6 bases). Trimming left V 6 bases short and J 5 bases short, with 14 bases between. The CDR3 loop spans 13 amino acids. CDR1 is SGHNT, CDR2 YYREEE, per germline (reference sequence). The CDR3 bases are TGTGCCAGCACCTTTGAAGGACAGTATGGCTACACCTTC. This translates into CASTFEGQYGYTF.

CDR3 nucleotides: TGTGCCAGCAGCGTAGAGGGACTAGCGGGTTACAATGAGCAGTTCTTC. This codes for CASSVEGLAGYNEQFF. The rearrangement uses TRBV9 and TRBJ2-1; 12 bases fit TRBD2. V lost 0 bases, J lost 4 bases, and 2 bases stayed unmatched. CDR3 length equals 16 residues. Germline-derived CDR1 and CDR2 are SGDLS and YYNGEE. Based on the CDR3 plus reference TRBV9 and TRBJ2-1, the full variable domain is DSGVTQTPKHLITATGQRVTLRCSPRSGDLSVYWYQQSLDQGLQFLIQYYNGEERAKGNILERFSAQQFPDLHSELNLSSLELGDSALYFCASSVEGLAGYNEQFFGPGTRLTVL.

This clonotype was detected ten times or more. The CDR3 sequence is CASSPGLVKGEQYF. The CDR3 nucleotides are TGTGCCAGCAGCCCGGGACTAGTTAAGGGCGAGCAGTACTTC. J is TRBJ2-7 and V is TRBV9; 8 bases are a match to TRBD2. The CDR3 has 14 amino acids. After removal of 4 bases from V and 6 bases from J, the junction contained 9 bases not matched to a gene. The germline CDR1 and CDR2 sequences are SGDLS and YYNGEE.

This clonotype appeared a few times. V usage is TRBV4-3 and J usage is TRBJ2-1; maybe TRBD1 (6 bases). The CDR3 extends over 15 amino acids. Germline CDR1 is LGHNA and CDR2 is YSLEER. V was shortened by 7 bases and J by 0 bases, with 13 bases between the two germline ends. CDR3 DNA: TGCGCCAGCACCGGACAGAGGTCCTCCTACAATGAGCAGTTCTTC. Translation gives CASTGQRSSYNEQFF.

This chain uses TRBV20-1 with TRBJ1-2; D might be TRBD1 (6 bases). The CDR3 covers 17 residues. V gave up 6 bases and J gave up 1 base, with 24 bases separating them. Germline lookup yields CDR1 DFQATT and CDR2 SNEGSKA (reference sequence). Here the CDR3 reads CSAATPGHQFGNYGYTF. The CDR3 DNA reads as TGCAGTGCAGCCACACCGGGACACCAGTTCGGTAACTATGGCTACACCTTC.

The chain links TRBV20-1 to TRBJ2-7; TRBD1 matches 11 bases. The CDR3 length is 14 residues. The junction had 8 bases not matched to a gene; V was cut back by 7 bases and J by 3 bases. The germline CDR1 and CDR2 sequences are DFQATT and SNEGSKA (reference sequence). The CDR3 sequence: CSGQPGQGGYEQYF. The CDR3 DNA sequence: TGCAGTGGACAACCGGGACAGGGGGGCTACGAGCAGTACTTC.

The CDR3 coding sequence is TGCGCCAGCAGCCAAGAATTTAGGGCTAGCGGGGATCGAGAGACCCAGTACTTC. It codes for CASSQEFRASGDRETQYF. J is TRBJ2-5 and V is TRBV4-3, with 9 bases matching TRBD2. Germline trimming cut 0 bases from V and 4 bases from J; bases unmatched to any gene: 12. The CDR3 extends over 18 amino acids. CDR1 is LGHNA, CDR2 YSLEER, per germline.

The CDR3 sequence: CSALEGHRVKQPQHF. CDR3 nucleotides: TGCAGTGCCCTCGAGGGCCACAGGGTCAAACAGCCCCAGCATTTT. V gene TRBV20-1 combines with J gene TRBJ1-5, with TRBD1 as a possible D gene (6 bases). The CDR3 extends over 15 amino acids. From germline, CDR1 is DFQATT and CDR2 SNEGSKA (reference sequence). V was trimmed by 6 bases and J by 7 bases, leaving 22 bases between them.

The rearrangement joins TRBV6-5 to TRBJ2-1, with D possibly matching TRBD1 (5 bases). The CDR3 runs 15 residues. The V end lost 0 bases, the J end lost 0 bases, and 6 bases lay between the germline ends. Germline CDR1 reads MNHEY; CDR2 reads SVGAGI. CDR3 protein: CASSYSGVSYNEQFF. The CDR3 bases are TGTGCCAGCAGTTACTCAGGGGTCTCCTACAATGAGCAGTTCTTC.

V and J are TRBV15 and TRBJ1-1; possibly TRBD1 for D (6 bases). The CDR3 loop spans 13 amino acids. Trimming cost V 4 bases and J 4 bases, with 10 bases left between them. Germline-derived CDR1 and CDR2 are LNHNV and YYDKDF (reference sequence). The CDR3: CATSTLDSTEAFF. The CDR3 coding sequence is TGTGCCACCAGCACCTTGGACAGCACTGAAGCTTTCTTT.

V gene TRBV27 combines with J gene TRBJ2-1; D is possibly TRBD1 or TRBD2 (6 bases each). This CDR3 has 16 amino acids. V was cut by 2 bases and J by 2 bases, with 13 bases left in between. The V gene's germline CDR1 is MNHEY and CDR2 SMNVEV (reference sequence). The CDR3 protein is CASSLKSGAAYNEQFF. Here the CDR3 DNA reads TGTGCCAGCAGTTTAAAATCGGGGGCCGCCTACAATGAGCAGTTCTTC.

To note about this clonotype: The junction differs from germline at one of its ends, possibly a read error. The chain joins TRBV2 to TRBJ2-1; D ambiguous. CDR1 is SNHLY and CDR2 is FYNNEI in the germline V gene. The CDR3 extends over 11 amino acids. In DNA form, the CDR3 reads TGTGCCACCGGGCCTTACAATGAGCGGTTCTTC. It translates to CATGPYNERFF. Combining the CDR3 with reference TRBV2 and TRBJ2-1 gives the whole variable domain EPEVTQTPSHQVTQMGQEVILRCVPISNHLYFYWYRQILGQKVEFLVSFYNNEISEKSEIFDDQFSVERPDGSNFTLKIRSTKLEDSAMYFCATGPYNERFFGPGTRLTVL.

This CDR3 reads CSPYRGIPTGELFF. The CDR3 bases are TGCAGTCCGTACAGAGGAATTCCGACCGGGGAGCTGTTTTTT. The rearrangement links TRBV20-1 to TRBJ2-2; the D is unclear. Germline loops: CDR1 DFQATT, CDR2 SNEGSKA (reference sequence). Deletions cut 8 bases from V and 5 bases from J, with 18 bases between. The CDR3 has 14 amino acids.

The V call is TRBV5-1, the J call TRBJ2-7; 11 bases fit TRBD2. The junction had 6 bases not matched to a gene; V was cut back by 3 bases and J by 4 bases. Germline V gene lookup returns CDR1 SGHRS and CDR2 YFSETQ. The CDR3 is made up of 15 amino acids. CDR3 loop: CASSSLAGVQYEQYF. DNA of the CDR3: TGCGCCAGCAGCTCACTAGCGGGAGTACAGTACGAGCAGTACTTC.

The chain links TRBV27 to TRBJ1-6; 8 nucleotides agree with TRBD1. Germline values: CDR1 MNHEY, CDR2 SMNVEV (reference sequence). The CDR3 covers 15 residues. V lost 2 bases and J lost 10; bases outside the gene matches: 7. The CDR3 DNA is TGTGCCAGCAGTTTAGGACAGGGTTCCGAGTCACCCCTCCACTTT. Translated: CASSLGQGSESPLHF.

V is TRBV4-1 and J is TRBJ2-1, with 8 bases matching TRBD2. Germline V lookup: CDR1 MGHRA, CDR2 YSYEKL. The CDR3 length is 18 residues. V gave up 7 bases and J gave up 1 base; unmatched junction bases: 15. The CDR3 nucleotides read TGCGCCAGCAACCAGGAAAATTTAGCGGGGCCTTCCTACAATGAGCAGTTCTTC. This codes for CASNQENLAGPSYNEQFF.

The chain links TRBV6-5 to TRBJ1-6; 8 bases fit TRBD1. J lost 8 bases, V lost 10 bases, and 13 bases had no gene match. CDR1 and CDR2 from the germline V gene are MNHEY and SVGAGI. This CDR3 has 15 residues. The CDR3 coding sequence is TGTGCCACCAGAGAAGACAGGGGCCGGTATTCACCCCTCCACTTT. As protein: CATREDRGRYSPLHF.

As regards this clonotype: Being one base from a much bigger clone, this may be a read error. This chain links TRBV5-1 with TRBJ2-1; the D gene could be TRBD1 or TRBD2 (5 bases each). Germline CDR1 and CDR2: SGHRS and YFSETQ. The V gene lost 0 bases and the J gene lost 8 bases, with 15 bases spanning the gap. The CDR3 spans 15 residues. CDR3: CASSLVASSQDEQFF. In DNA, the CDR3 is TGCGCCAGCAGCTTGGTAGCTAGCTCACAGGATGAGCAGTTCTTC. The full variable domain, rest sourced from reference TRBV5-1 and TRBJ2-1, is KAGVTQTPRYLIKTRGQQVTLSCSPISGHRSVSWYQQTPGQGLQFLFEYFSETQRNKGNFPGRFSGRQFSNSRSEMNVSTLELGDSALYLCASSLVASSQDEQFFGPGTRLTVL.

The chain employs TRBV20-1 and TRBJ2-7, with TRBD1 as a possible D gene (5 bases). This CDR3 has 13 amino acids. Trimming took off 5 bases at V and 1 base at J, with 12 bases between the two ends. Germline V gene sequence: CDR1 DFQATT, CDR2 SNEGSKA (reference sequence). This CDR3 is CSADRAGSYEQYF. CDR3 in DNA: TGCAGTGCTGACAGAGCAGGATCCTACGAGCAGTACTTC.

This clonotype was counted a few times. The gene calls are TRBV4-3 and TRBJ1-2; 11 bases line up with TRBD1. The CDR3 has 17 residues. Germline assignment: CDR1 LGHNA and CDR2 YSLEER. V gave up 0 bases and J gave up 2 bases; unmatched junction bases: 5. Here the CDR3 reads CASSQEGTGGMNYGYTF. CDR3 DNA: TGCGCCAGCAGCCAAGAGGGGACAGGGGGGATGAACTATGGCTACACCTTC.

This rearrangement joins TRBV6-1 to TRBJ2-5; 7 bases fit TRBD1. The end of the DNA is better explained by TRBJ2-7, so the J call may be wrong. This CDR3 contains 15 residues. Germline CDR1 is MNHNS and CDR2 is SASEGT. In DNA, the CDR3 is TGTGCCAGCAGTGAACCAGACAGGGCTCACTACGAGCAGTACTTC. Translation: CASSEPDRAHYEQYF.

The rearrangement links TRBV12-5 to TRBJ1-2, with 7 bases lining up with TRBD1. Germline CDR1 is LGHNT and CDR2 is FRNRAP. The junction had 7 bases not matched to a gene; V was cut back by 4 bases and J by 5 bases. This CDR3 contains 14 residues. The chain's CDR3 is CASGYAGGKYGYTF. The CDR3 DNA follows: TGTGCTAGTGGTTATGCAGGGGGGAAGTATGGCTACACCTTC.

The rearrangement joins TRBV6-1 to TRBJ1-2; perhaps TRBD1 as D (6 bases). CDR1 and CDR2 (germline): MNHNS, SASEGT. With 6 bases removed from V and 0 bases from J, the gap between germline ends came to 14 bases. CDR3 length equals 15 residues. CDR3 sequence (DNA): TGTGCCAGCAGGAGCGGACAGCCAGCTAACTATGGCTACACCTTC. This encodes CASRSGQPANYGYTF.